A selection of T cell receptor beta chains follows, all from one sample in a study of T-cell reconstitution after alpha-beta-depleted transplantation in children. TCRdb used MiXCR to reprocess the PCR reads, holding one entry per CDR3 protein. The data hold approximately 32,000 distinct CDR3 sequences, with less than 8.5% observed a single time. The sequencing here drew on peripheral blood, taken 60 days after TCRalphabeta/CD19-depleted stem cell transplant. The receptors here all came from a child less than two years old who had a stem cell transplant for acute myeloid leukemia, so the T cells may come from the graft donor. Both conserved end residues are part of each CDR3. D genes are given only for firm matches. Rows may omit the clone size; those that give it use once, few, many or a size class.

clone_size: many
j_call: TRBJ2-7
v_call: TRBV11-2
d_call: -
cdr3_nt: TGTGCCAGCAGCTTAGCGTCAGGGACGGACTACGAGCAGTACTTC
cdr3_aa: CASSLASGTDYEQYF

clone_size: many
j_call: TRBJ2-1
v_call: TRBV4-2
d_call: -
cdr3_nt: TGTGCCAGCAGCCCTCTCCGGGAGTCCTACAATGAGCAGTTCTTC
cdr3_aa: CASSPLRESYNEQFF

clone_size: many
j_call: TRBJ2-7
v_call: TRBV12-3/TRBV12-4
d_call: -
cdr3_nt: TGTGCCAGCAGTTTAAGGACACCCTACGAGCAGTACTTC
cdr3_aa: CASSLRTPYEQYF

clone_size: many
j_call: TRBJ2-1
v_call: TRBV25-1
d_call: -
cdr3_nt: TGTGCCAGCAGCCGTAGCGAGTCCTACAATGAGCAGTTCTTC
cdr3_aa: CASSRSESYNEQFF

clone_size: many
j_call: TRBJ2-5
v_call: TRBV4-1
d_call: -
cdr3_nt: TGCGCCAGCAGCCAAGAGAGGGGTTTTCAAGAGACCCAGTACTTC
cdr3_aa: CASSQERGFQETQYF

clone_size: many
j_call: TRBJ2-2
v_call: TRBV5-6
d_call: -
cdr3_nt: TGTGCCAGCAGCTTGGCGGGAACCGGGGAGCTGTTTTTT
cdr3_aa: CASSLAGTGELFF

clone_size: many
j_call: TRBJ2-2
v_call: TRBV13
d_call: TRBD1
cdr3_nt: TGTGCCAGCAGCCCGGACAGGGGGATGGGTACCGGGGAGCTGTTTTTT
cdr3_aa: CASSPDRGMGTGELFF

clone_size: many
j_call: TRBJ2-3
v_call: TRBV5-1
d_call: TRBD2
cdr3_nt: TGCGCCAGCAGCCCGGGACTAGCGGGAAGGACAGATACGCAGTATTTT
cdr3_aa: CASSPGLAGRTDTQYF

clone_size: many
j_call: TRBJ1-2
v_call: TRBV5-1
d_call: -
cdr3_nt: TGCGCCAGCGCCTCCGACAGCTTCTCTGGCTACACCTTC
cdr3_aa: CASASDSFSGYTF

clone_size: many
j_call: TRBJ2-3
v_call: TRBV28
d_call: TRBD2
cdr3_nt: TGTGCCAGCCTGGGACTAGCGGGGGACTCTAGCACAGATACGCAGTATTTT
cdr3_aa: CASLGLAGDSSTDTQYF

clone_size: -
j_call: TRBJ2-1
v_call: TRBV7-9
d_call: TRBD2
cdr3_nt: TGTGCCAGCAGCAGACTAGCGGGGGACAATGAGCAGTTCTTC
cdr3_aa: CASSRLAGDNEQFF

clone_size: many
j_call: TRBJ1-1
v_call: TRBV5-6
d_call: -
cdr3_nt: TGTGCCAGCAGCTCGCTCGCGAGTGGGAACACTGAAGCTTTCTTT
cdr3_aa: CASSSLASGNTEAFF

clone_size: many
j_call: TRBJ2-3
v_call: TRBV20-1
d_call: TRBD2
cdr3_nt: TGCAGTGCTAGAGGCCAAATTTCTAGCGGTAGCACAGATACGCAGTATTTT
cdr3_aa: CSARGQISSGSTDTQYF

clone_size: many
j_call: TRBJ1-2
v_call: TRBV29-1
d_call: -
cdr3_nt: TGCAGCGGTGGAGAGGGCGACTCTGGCTACACCTTC
cdr3_aa: CSGGEGDSGYTF

clone_size: many
j_call: TRBJ2-1
v_call: TRBV6-2/TRBV6-3
d_call: TRBD2
cdr3_nt: TGTGCCAGCAGTTACGCGGGAGTGAATGAGCAGTTCTTC
cdr3_aa: CASSYAGVNEQFF

clone_size: -
j_call: TRBJ2-2
v_call: TRBV20-1
d_call: -
cdr3_nt: TGCAGTGCTAGAAGGGTATTCAACACCGGGGAGCTGTTTTTT
cdr3_aa: CSARRVFNTGELFF

clone_size: many
j_call: TRBJ2-3
v_call: TRBV4-3
d_call: -
cdr3_nt: TGCGCCAGCAGCCAAGACAGACCAGATACGCAGTATTTT
cdr3_aa: CASSQDRPDTQYF

clone_size: many
j_call: TRBJ2-1
v_call: TRBV19
d_call: -
cdr3_nt: TGTGCCAGTAGTACCACCTTGTGGTTGTACAATGAGCAGTTCTTC
cdr3_aa: CASSTTLWLYNEQFF

clone_size: many
j_call: TRBJ2-5
v_call: TRBV6-5
d_call: -
cdr3_nt: TGTGCCAGCAGTTTACTAGGAACCTGGCCGACCCAAGAGACCCAGTACTTC
cdr3_aa: CASSLLGTWPTQETQYF

clone_size: many
j_call: TRBJ2-3
v_call: TRBV6-5
d_call: TRBD2
cdr3_nt: TGTGCCAGCAGTTACGCGGGGAGGGCAGATACGCAGTATTTT
cdr3_aa: CASSYAGRADTQYF

clone_size: many
j_call: TRBJ2-2
v_call: TRBV3-1
d_call: -
cdr3_nt: TGTGCCAGCAGCCTACTCCCCTGGGACACCGGGGAGCTGTTTTTT
cdr3_aa: CASSLLPWDTGELFF

clone_size: many
j_call: TRBJ2-1
v_call: TRBV7-9
d_call: -
cdr3_nt: TGTGCCAGCAGACTAAGGTCCCATGAGCAGTTCTTC
cdr3_aa: CASRLRSHEQFF

clone_size: many
j_call: TRBJ2-2
v_call: TRBV21-1
d_call: -
cdr3_nt: TGTGCCAGCAGCAAAATGGCCCCCCGCAGGGACCCCGGGGAGCTGTTTTTT
cdr3_aa: CASSKMAPRRDPGELFF

clone_size: many
j_call: TRBJ2-6
v_call: TRBV12-3/TRBV12-4
d_call: -
cdr3_nt: TGTGCCAGCAGTTTAGGGCAAACCGGGGCCAACGTCCTGACTTTC
cdr3_aa: CASSLGQTGANVLTF

clone_size: many
j_call: TRBJ2-3
v_call: TRBV7-9
d_call: -
cdr3_nt: TGTGCCAGCATTTCCCGGGACACCTCTAGCACAGATACGCAGTATTTT
cdr3_aa: CASISRDTSSTDTQYF

clone_size: many
j_call: TRBJ1-5
v_call: TRBV5-1
d_call: -
cdr3_nt: TGCGCCAGCAGCTTGGGGGTGTCGGGCGATCAGCCCCAGCATTTT
cdr3_aa: CASSLGVSGDQPQHF

clone_size: many
j_call: TRBJ1-1
v_call: TRBV6-5
d_call: -
cdr3_nt: TGTGCCAGCAGTTACTCGAACATTTGGAACACTGAAGCTTTCTTT
cdr3_aa: CASSYSNIWNTEAFF

clone_size: few
j_call: TRBJ2-5
v_call: TRBV10-3
d_call: -
cdr3_nt: TGTGCCATCAGTGTCGTTAGAGTCCAGTACCAAGAGACCCAGTACTTC
cdr3_aa: CAISVVRVQYQETQYF

clone_size: many
j_call: TRBJ1-5
v_call: TRBV6-5
d_call: -
cdr3_nt: TGTGCCAGCAGACCGGACAGCGTCGGCAATCAGCCCCAGCATTTT
cdr3_aa: CASRPDSVGNQPQHF

clone_size: many
j_call: TRBJ2-7
v_call: TRBV11-2
d_call: -
cdr3_nt: TGTGCCAGCAGCTTGGACGACATATTAATTGCCTACGAGCAGTACTTC
cdr3_aa: CASSLDDILIAYEQYF

clone_size: many
j_call: TRBJ2-7
v_call: TRBV28
d_call: -
cdr3_nt: TGTGCCAGCAGTCCCCTTGGGAGCGGCTCCTACGAGCAGTACTTC
cdr3_aa: CASSPLGSGSYEQYF

clone_size: many
j_call: TRBJ2-3
v_call: TRBV20-1
d_call: TRBD2
cdr3_nt: TGCAGTGCAGATGGGGCTAGCGGGAGGCCGGCGCGTACGCAGTATTTT
cdr3_aa: CSADGASGRPARTQYF

clone_size: many
j_call: TRBJ1-2
v_call: TRBV25-1
d_call: TRBD1
cdr3_nt: TGTGCCAGCAGTGACTTGGGACAGGGGAATGGCTACACCTTC
cdr3_aa: CASSDLGQGNGYTF

clone_size: many
j_call: TRBJ1-1
v_call: TRBV27
d_call: -
cdr3_nt: TGTGCCAGCAGTTTAAGGGCGGGTTTAACAACTGAAGCTTTCTTT
cdr3_aa: CASSLRAGLTTEAFF

clone_size: many
j_call: TRBJ2-1
v_call: TRBV28
d_call: -
cdr3_nt: TGTGCCAGCTCAGCACGGGACGATGAGCAGTTCTTC
cdr3_aa: CASSARDDEQFF

clone_size: few
j_call: TRBJ1-5
v_call: TRBV11-1
d_call: TRBD1
cdr3_nt: TGTGCCAGCAGCCGGGACAGGGGAGCCCCCTATAGCAATCAGCCCCAGCATTTT
cdr3_aa: CASSRDRGAPYSNQPQHF

clone_size: many
j_call: TRBJ2-2
v_call: TRBV11-2
d_call: TRBD2
cdr3_nt: TGTGCCAGCAGCTTAGATCGACTAGCGGGATCCGGGGAGCTGTTTTTT
cdr3_aa: CASSLDRLAGSGELFF

clone_size: few
j_call: TRBJ2-2
v_call: TRBV18
d_call: -
cdr3_nt: TGTGCCAGCTCGCCCCCGGGAACGAACACCGGGGAGCTGTTTTTT
cdr3_aa: CASSPPGTNTGELFF

clone_size: many
j_call: TRBJ2-1
v_call: TRBV6-5
d_call: TRBD2
cdr3_nt: TGTGCCAGCAGTTACGGGGGGGGGGACAATGAGCAGTTCTTC
cdr3_aa: CASSYGGGDNEQFF

clone_size: many
j_call: TRBJ2-1
v_call: TRBV7-3
d_call: TRBD1
cdr3_nt: TGTGCCAGCAGCTCCGGGACAGGGGGGTACAATGAGCAGTTCTTC
cdr3_aa: CASSSGTGGYNEQFF

clone_size: many
j_call: TRBJ2-5
v_call: TRBV7-9
d_call: -
cdr3_nt: TGTGCCAGCAGCTTGGTCGGGGAGACCCAGTACTTC
cdr3_aa: CASSLVGETQYF

clone_size: many
j_call: TRBJ2-1
v_call: TRBV6-1
d_call: TRBD2
cdr3_nt: TGTGCCAGCAGTGACCGATTCTGGACTAGCGGGATTGAGGGGATCTTC
cdr3_aa: CASSDRFWTSGIEGIF

clone_size: many
j_call: TRBJ2-7
v_call: TRBV20-1
d_call: -
cdr3_nt: TGCAGTGCTCCGGGACACCCGTCGGCCTACGAGCAGTACTTC
cdr3_aa: CSAPGHPSAYEQYF

clone_size: -
j_call: TRBJ2-2
v_call: TRBV24-1
d_call: -
cdr3_nt: TGTGCCACCAGACAGGGTGTCGGGGAGCTGTTTTTT
cdr3_aa: CATRQGVGELFF

clone_size: many
j_call: TRBJ2-2
v_call: TRBV9
d_call: -
cdr3_nt: TGTGCCAGCAGCCCGCACTCCTCGGGGCGGTCCGACACCGGGGAGCTGTTTTTT
cdr3_aa: CASSPHSSGRSDTGELFF

clone_size: many
j_call: TRBJ2-5
v_call: TRBV28
d_call: -
cdr3_nt: TGTGCCAGCAGTGTCCAGGGGGAGACCCAGTACTTC
cdr3_aa: CASSVQGETQYF

clone_size: -
j_call: TRBJ1-2
v_call: TRBV2
d_call: -
cdr3_nt: TGTGCCTTCTGTTTGGGGGTCTATGGCTACACCTTC
cdr3_aa: CAFCLGVYGYTF

clone_size: many
j_call: TRBJ2-3
v_call: TRBV7-8
d_call: -
cdr3_nt: TGTGCCAGCAGCTTACTTCGCGACACAGATACGCAGTATTTT
cdr3_aa: CASSLLRDTDTQYF

clone_size: many
j_call: TRBJ2-7
v_call: TRBV29-1
d_call: TRBD2
cdr3_nt: TGCAGCGTTGAAGCTGAGAGCGGGAGGTACGAGCAGTACTTC
cdr3_aa: CSVEAESGRYEQYF

clone_size: many
j_call: TRBJ2-1
v_call: TRBV29-1
d_call: -
cdr3_nt: TGCAGCGCTCAGGGGGGGCCCTACAATGAGCAGTTCTTC
cdr3_aa: CSAQGGPYNEQFF

clone_size: many
j_call: TRBJ1-2
v_call: TRBV4-3
d_call: TRBD1
cdr3_nt: TGCGCCAGCAGCCAAGATTTCCAGGGGGATGGCTACACCTTC
cdr3_aa: CASSQDFQGDGYTF

clone_size: many
j_call: TRBJ2-7
v_call: TRBV28
d_call: TRBD2
cdr3_nt: TGTGCCAGCAGTTTGTGGGGGGGGGACTACGAGCAGTACTTC
cdr3_aa: CASSLWGGDYEQYF

clone_size: -
j_call: TRBJ2-1
v_call: TRBV29-1
d_call: -
cdr3_nt: TGCAGCGTTGAGAGGGTGGGACCAGCGGCTTTTATATACAATGAGCAGTTCTTC
cdr3_aa: CSVERVGPAAFIYNEQFF

clone_size: many
j_call: TRBJ1-5
v_call: TRBV20-1
d_call: -
cdr3_nt: TGCAGTGCTAGAGATATAGAAAGGCCCAATCAGCCCCAGCATTTT
cdr3_aa: CSARDIERPNQPQHF

clone_size: many
j_call: TRBJ2-2
v_call: TRBV6-1
d_call: TRBD1
cdr3_nt: TGTGCCAGCAGTGCATGGGACAGGGAAAGGACCGGGGAGCTGTTTTTT
cdr3_aa: CASSAWDRERTGELFF